These T cell receptor beta chains were read from a single sample in a study of shared clonotypes between healthy human individuals. Sequencing used immunoSEQ multiplex PCR; TCRdb keeps in-frame clones, though not all of them. Of roughly 2,500,000 clones detected, approximately 94% appear once; the ten largest clones hold about 0.34%. Sequencing was performed on naive CD4+ T cells from PBMCs. These receptors originate from a man in his late teens or twenties in good health. Some clones in this sample may be carry-over from other donors' samples. Each CDR3 is given with its conserved first and last residue. D genes are given only for firm matches. Expanded clones are given a class, and other clones once, few, many or no size at all.

CDR3nt,CDR3aa,j_gene,len,abundance,v_gene,d_gene
TGTGCCAGCAGTGAAGAGGGTTACACTGAAGCTTTCTTT,CASSEEGYTEAFF,TRBJ1-1,13,few,TRBV2,NA
TGTGCCATCTCCCAGGGGCAGAACACTGAAGCTTTCTTT,CAISQGQNTEAFF,TRBJ1-1,13,NA,TRBV6-6,NA
TGTGCCAGTAGTGGAGACAGGGTGGGGAACAATGAGCAGTTCTTC,CASSGDRVGNNEQFF,TRBJ2-1,15,NA,TRBV19,TRBD1
TGCGCCAGCAGCTGGGAGGGGCGATCCTACGAGCAGTACTTC,CASSWEGRSYEQYF,TRBJ2-7,14,NA,TRBV5-1,TRBD2
TGTGCCAGCAGCCCCCACATGGCGGGAGCGGGGGAGACCCAGTACTTC,CASSPHMAGAGETQYF,TRBJ2-5,16,NA,TRBV9,TRBD2
TGTGCCAGCAGTTACGGACAGGCCGGTGCCTGGCCCCAGCATTTT,CASSYGQAGAWPQHF,TRBJ1-5,15,few,TRBV27,TRBD1
TGTGCCAGTAGTTCCGTCGGGATTTCAGGGGGCGAATTCCCCACTGAAGCTTTCTTT,CASSSVGISGGEFPTEAFF,TRBJ1-1,19,NA,TRBV19,TRBD1
TGTGCCAGCAGCTTAACTGGGATAGGGGGCTACTCCTACAATGAGCAGTTCTTC,CASSLTGIGGYSYNEQFF,TRBJ2-1,18,NA,TRBV7-3,TRBD1
TGTGCCAGCAGCTTAGGTCTCCCGGGGGTTAATGAGCAGTTCTTC,CASSLGLPGVNEQFF,TRBJ2-1,15,NA,TRBV7-3,NA
TGTGCCGCTAGGTCGGGACCGGACACAGATACGCAGTATTTT,CAARSGPDTDTQYF,TRBJ2-3,14,once,TRBV6-5,NA
TGTGCCAGCAGCCAAGAGATTGGGACAGGGGATGAAAAACTGTTTTTT,CASSQEIGTGDEKLFF,TRBJ1-4,16,NA,TRBV4-2,TRBD1
TGTGCCAGCAGCACAGGAAGCTTGTACCAAGAGACCCAGTACTTC,CASSTGSLYQETQYF,TRBJ2-5,15,NA,TRBV7-9,NA
TGCAGCGTTGAAGGACTAGCGGGGAATGAGCAGTTCTTC,CSVEGLAGNEQFF,TRBJ2-1,13,few,TRBV29-1,TRBD2
TGTGCCAGCAGCCCAGTGGACAGGGATTCACCCCTCCACTTT,CASSPVDRDSPLHF,TRBJ1-6,14,NA,TRBV4-2,TRBD1
TGTGCCAGCAGCTTAGGCGGCGGGGGGTCCTACAATGAGCAGTTCTTC,CASSLGGGGSYNEQFF,TRBJ2-1,16,NA,TRBV11-3,TRBD2
TGCGCCAGCAGCCAAGAGCCCGACAGGGTAGGCACCGGGGAGCTGTTTTTT,CASSQEPDRVGTGELFF,TRBJ2-2,17,NA,TRBV4-1,TRBD1
TGTGCCAGTAGTACCTCACAGACACGATTGAACACTGAAGCTTTCTTT,CASSTSQTRLNTEAFF,TRBJ1-1,16,few,TRBV19,NA
TGTGCCAGCAGTACCCTCCTCGGGACTAGCGGTGACGAGCAGTACTTC,CASSTLLGTSGDEQYF,TRBJ2-7,16,NA,TRBV6-6,TRBD2
TGTGCCAGCAGTTTATTCCATCCCGGGACAGGGGGGCCTAACTATGGCTACACCTTC,CASSLFHPGTGGPNYGYTF,TRBJ1-2,19,NA,TRBV27,TRBD1
TGTGCCAGCAGCTTAGCGGCCTCGTCCAATGAGCAGTTCTTC,CASSLAASSNEQFF,TRBJ2-1,14,NA,TRBV7-9,NA
TGCAGCGTGCCGGGACTGGGGAGTGAAAAACTGTTTTTT,CSVPGLGSEKLFF,TRBJ1-4,13,few,TRBV29-1,NA
TGCGCCAGCCGCGGTGAGGCCACCTACAATGAGCAGTTCTTC,CASRGEATYNEQFF,TRBJ2-1,14,NA,TRBV5-1,NA
TGTGCCAGCACCATGGCGTCTTGGGGGCATTATGGCTACACCTTC,CASTMASWGHYGYTF,TRBJ1-2,15,NA,TRBV13,NA